The rows below give T cell receptor beta chains drawn from one sample of a study of blood T cell repertoires in COVID-19. TCRdb's copy holds only in-frame clones and misses some; the assay was immunoSEQ multiplex PCR. The sample consists of approximately 210,000 clones, 65% to 85% of them appearing once. Sample: PBMCs or T cells enriched from blood (not recorded which). The receptors derive from a man aged 30-40 years with acute COVID-19. Each CDR3 is given with its conserved first and last residue. The D gene is left open where the match is weak. For some rows the clone size is stated as once, few or many, or as a class when expanded; others skip it.

v_call	j_call	d_call	clone_size	cdr3_nt	cdr3_aa
TRBV6-5	TRBJ1-6	-	-	TGTGCCAGTGGCGGGCGATCCTTTAATTCACCCCTCCACTTT	CASGGRSFNSPLHF
TRBV4-1	TRBJ1-3	TRBD1	once	TGCGCCAGCAGCGTCGACAGGGACACCCTGAGCTCTGGAAACACCATATATTTT	CASSVDRDTLSSGNTIYF
TRBV5-5	TRBJ2-4	TRBD1	-	TGTGCCAGCAGCTCATTATACAGGGACAGGGTAGCCAAAAACATTCAGTACTTC	CASSSLYRDRVAKNIQYF
TRBV5-1	TRBJ1-2	-	-	TGCGCCAGCAGCTTGGCAGGCAGCTATGGCTACACCTTC	CASSLAGSYGYTF
TRBV25-1	TRBJ1-4	-	-	TGTGCCAGCAGTGACGCCGGATCTTTAAGGGGAAAACTGTTTTTT	CASSDAGSLRGKLFF
TRBV27	TRBJ2-1	-	-	TGTGCCAGCAGTTTTCTCGGACAGCACAATGAGCAGTTCTTC	CASSFLGQHNEQFF
TRBV19	TRBJ1-4	TRBD1	-	TGTGCCAGCTACCCAGGGGGTGAAAAACTGTTTTTT	CASYPGGEKLFF
TRBV5-1	TRBJ2-3	TRBD2	-	TGCGCCAGCAGCTTGCGGGGACTAGCGGGGGATACGCAGTATTTT	CASSLRGLAGDTQYF
TRBV19	TRBJ2-7	-	-	TGTGCCAGTAGTCCCCGAGCAGGGGCCTACGAGCAGTACTTC	CASSPRAGAYEQYF
TRBV30	TRBJ1-2	-	-	TGTGCCTGGAGTGTATCGGGTTCTAACTATGGCTACACCTTC	CAWSVSGSNYGYTF
TRBV19	TRBJ2-1	-	-	TGTGCCAGTAGTATAGATTGGGCGGGGCAATTTTCCTACAATGAGCAGTTCTTC	CASSIDWAGQFSYNEQFF
TRBV11-2	TRBJ1-6	TRBD1	-	TGTGCCAGCAGCTTAGGGACAGGAAACTCACCCCTCCACTTT	CASSLGTGNSPLHF
TRBV5-1	TRBJ1-4	-	-	TGCGCCAGCAGCCCCGACCGCGGGGGCACTAATGAAAAACTGTTTTTT	CASSPDRGGTNEKLFF
TRBV5-1	TRBJ2-7	TRBD1	-	TGCGCCAGCAGCTCCGCTATGATGGCAGGGGGCTCCTACGAGCAGTACTTC	CASSSAMMAGGSYEQYF
TRBV4-1	TRBJ2-7	-	few	TGCGCCAGCGGACCGGGACAAAAAATCTACGAGCAGTACTTC	CASGPGQKIYEQYF
TRBV5-1	TRBJ1-4	-	-	TGCGCCAGCAGCTTGCAGGGCGTCGAGGCTAATGAAAAACTGTTTTTT	CASSLQGVEANEKLFF
TRBV18	TRBJ1-1	-	-	TGTGCCAGCTCACCACAGGATCAGGGTAAAGCTTTCTTT	CASSPQDQGKAFF
TRBV2	TRBJ1-4	-	-	TGTGCCAGCAGTGGGACAACAACTAATGAAAAACTGTTTTTT	CASSGTTTNEKLFF
TRBV6-5	TRBJ2-1	-	few	TGTGCCAGTGAGGGGGAATACAATGAGCAGTTCTTC	CASEGEYNEQFF
TRBV6-5	TRBJ1-4	-	-	TGTGCCAGCAGTCGCAGGGGCGCGGGTAATGAAAAACTGTTTTTT	CASSRRGAGNEKLFF
TRBV7-9	TRBJ1-5	TRBD1	-	TGTGCCAGCAGCTCCACGGACAGGGTAGGGCAGCCCCAGCATTTT	CASSSTDRVGQPQHF
TRBV13	TRBJ2-7	-	once	TGTGCCAGCAGCAAAACACCTGATACCGACGAGCAGTACTTC	CASSKTPDTDEQYF
TRBV27	TRBJ1-1	-	-	TGTGCCAGCAGTTTGATACCAGGGACTGAAGCTTTCTTT	CASSLIPGTEAFF
TRBV19	TRBJ1-1	-	-	TGTGCCAGTAGTAGAAATGGGCAGGGTTCCACTGAAGCTTTCTTT	CASSRNGQGSTEAFF
TRBV9	TRBJ2-1	-	-	TGTGCCAGCAGCGGTAGCCAGTACAATGAGCAGTTCTTC	CASSGSQYNEQFF
TRBV24-1	TRBJ2-5	-	-	TGTGCCACCAGTGATTCGCCGTCTAGCACCCAGTACTTC	CATSDSPSSTQYF
TRBV28	TRBJ2-1	TRBD2	-	TGTGCCAGCAGTTCTGGGGGCGGGGGGCCTTACAATGAGCAGTTCTTC	CASSSGGGGPYNEQFF
TRBV4-1	TRBJ1-5	-	-	TGCGCCAGCAGCCAAGTTTCAGGTCCTAGCAATCAGCCCCAGCATTTT	CASSQVSGPSNQPQHF
TRBV11-2	TRBJ2-7	TRBD1	-	TGTGCCAGCAGCTTAGTGTCAGGGGGCCATTTCGAGCAGTACTTC	CASSLVSGGHFEQYF
TRBV6-5	TRBJ1-2	TRBD1	-	TGTGCCAGCAGTCAAAATCCTGACAGGGATGGCTACACCTTC	CASSQNPDRDGYTF
TRBV5-1	TRBJ2-5	-	-	TGCGCCAGCAGCTACAACCGGGGCCAAGAGACCCAGTACTTC	CASSYNRGQETQYF
TRBV9	TRBJ2-3	TRBD2	-	TGTGCCAGCAGCGGTCGACTAGCAGGCTACACAGATACGCAGTATTTT	CASSGRLAGYTDTQYF
TRBV27	TRBJ2-1	TRBD2	once	TGTGCCAGCAGTTCTCTAGCGGGATCCTACAATGAGCAGTTCTTC	CASSSLAGSYNEQFF
TRBV11-3	TRBJ1-4	-	-	TGTGCCAGCAGCTTAGAATTAGATTTCGGGACAAATGAAAAACTGTTTTTT	CASSLELDFGTNEKLFF
TRBV15	TRBJ2-1	TRBD2	-	TGTGCCACCAGCAAGAGCGGGATGAGCTCCTACAATGAGCAGTTCTTC	CATSKSGMSSYNEQFF
TRBV3-1/TRBV3-2	TRBJ1-6	-	-	TGTGCCAGCAGCCAACAAGGAACCGGGAAAGGGTCACCCCTCCACTTT	CASSQQGTGKGSPLHF
TRBV10-3	TRBJ1-1	TRBD1	-	TGTGCCATCAGTGAAACGGGACAGACCGGTTTCTTT	CAISETGQTGFF
TRBV5-4	TRBJ1-3	-	-	TGTGCCAGCAGCCCTGGAGGGGCTGGAAACACCATATATTTT	CASSPGGAGNTIYF
TRBV29-1	TRBJ2-7	-	-	TGCAGCGCTGGACAAAACTACGCCTACGAGCAGTACTTC	CSAGQNYAYEQYF
TRBV28	TRBJ2-2	TRBD1	once	TGTGCCAGCATTCCCTCCAAACCGGGACAGGGATTGCACACCGGGGAGCTGTTTTTT	CASIPSKPGQGLHTGELFF
TRBV6-5	TRBJ1-6	-	-	TGTGCCAGCAGTATCCGGGACAACTATAATTCACCCCTCCACTTT	CASSIRDNYNSPLHF
TRBV27	TRBJ1-4	-	once	TGTGCCAGCAGGACAAACGGGGGGGGGCTGTATGAAAAACTGTTTTTT	CASRTNGGGLYEKLFF
TRBV28	TRBJ1-6	-	few	TGTGCCAGCAGTTTTGCTGGCAGCTCCTATAATTCACCCCTCCACTTT	CASSFAGSSYNSPLHF
TRBV5-4	TRBJ1-2	TRBD1	-	TGTGCCAGCAGTTCTTCCCGGGACAGGACTAACTATGGCTACACCTTC	CASSSSRDRTNYGYTF
TRBV19	TRBJ2-5	-	-	TGTGCCAGTAGCCCCCCAAGAGGGATTCTGGAGACCCAGTACTTC	CASSPPRGILETQYF
TRBV5-5	TRBJ2-1	-	-	TGTGCCAGCAGGGGTCCCAGGGTATATGAGCAGTTCTTC	CASRGPRVYEQFF
TRBV3-1/TRBV3-2	TRBJ1-2	-	once	TGTGCCAGCAGCCTAAAGCGGACAGCCTATGGCTACACCTTC	CASSLKRTAYGYTF
TRBV5-4	TRBJ2-5	TRBD1	-	TGTGCCAGCAGCTGGTCGGTGGGGACAGGGCGAGAGACCCAGTACTTC	CASSWSVGTGRETQYF
TRBV28	TRBJ2-1	TRBD1	-	TGTGCCAGCGGACACAGGGGTCTGAACAATGAGCAGTTCTTC	CASGHRGLNNEQFF
TRBV5-4	TRBJ1-2	-	-	TGTGCCAGCACCCCTGGGGGGAGAGATTATGGCTACACCTTC	CASTPGGRDYGYTF
TRBV7-9	TRBJ2-3	-	-	TGTGCCAGCAGCTTTAGTAGAGATACGCAGTATTTT	CASSFSRDTQYF
TRBV6-5	TRBJ1-1	TRBD1	few	TGTGCCAGCAGACGACAGGGAGTTAAAGCTTTCTTT	CASRRQGVKAFF